The T cell receptor (beta chain) under discussion was sequenced for a study of CD8 T cells in Susac syndrome. This clonotype is a singleton in its sample. Its antigen remains unknown. Germline CDR1 is DFQATT and CDR2 is SNEGSKA (reference sequence). V lost 3 bases, J lost 5 bases, and 8 bases lay in between. This CDR3 contains 12 residues. The RNA input was roughly 0.45 to 1 ug, and it was reverse transcribed with random hexamers. The immunoSEQ assay covered 54 Vbeta and 13 Jbeta segments for CDR3. TCRdb reanalysed the immunoSEQ multiplex PCR reads using MiXCR and keeps one entry per CDR3 protein. The sample consists of more than 65,000 distinct CDR3 sequences, 95% of them appearing once. CD8+ and CD4+ T cells were negatively isolated; TEMRA cells were FACS-enriched. Study-wide points: The authors acknowledged that their TCR sequencing and HLA analysis involved a relatively small number of individuals.

The V and J genes are TRBV20-1 and TRBJ1-5; D is unclear. The origin of this receptor is a human donor with Susac syndrome. The specimen sequenced was CD8+ T cells from PBMCs. In nucleotides, the CDR3 is TGCAGTGCTAGTAATGGATATCAGCCCCAGCATTTT. Its protein is CSASNGYQPQHF.